This is a list of T cell receptor beta chains from one sample in a study of molecular identifiers for immune sequencing clone quantification. TCRdb used MiXCR to reprocess the PCR reads, holding one entry per CDR3 protein. The sample has 300,000 to 400,000 distinct CDR3 sequences; 20% to 25% are singletons. Sequencing input: naive CD8+ T cells from blood, with Jurkat cell RNA spiked in. Every receptor here comes from a human donor in good health. Some libraries in this study had Jurkat cell RNA spiked in. CDR3s include the opening cysteine and the closing phenylalanine or tryptophan. D genes are given only for firm matches. Size tells how often a clone was seen (once, few, many) or the class of an expanded clone, and some rows leave it out.

clone size: few
D gene: TRBD2
J gene: TRBJ2-7
V gene: TRBV27
CDR3 protein: CASSSGTSGDEQYF
CDR3 DNA: TGTGCCAGCAGTTCCGGGACTAGCGGGGACGAGCAGTACTTC

clone size: many
D gene: .
J gene: TRBJ2-7
V gene: TRBV29-1
CDR3 protein: CSVEAPGTSTYEQYF
CDR3 DNA: TGCAGCGTTGAAGCCCCCGGGACGTCTACCTACGAGCAGTACTTC

clone size: few
D gene: .
J gene: TRBJ1-5
V gene: TRBV4-2
CDR3 protein: CASSQGGDGGSPQHF
CDR3 DNA: TGTGCCAGCAGCCAAGGAGGAGACGGGGGGTCGCCCCAGCATTTT

clone size: many
D gene: TRBD2
J gene: TRBJ2-3
V gene: TRBV2
CDR3 protein: CASSYLGGGVISGTKPDTQYF
CDR3 DNA: TGTGCCAGCAGTTACCTGGGAGGAGGGGTGATTAGCGGGACCAAACCAGATACGCAGTATTTT

clone size: many
D gene: .
J gene: TRBJ2-7
V gene: TRBV5-5
CDR3 protein: CASSWSRGYEQYF
CDR3 DNA: TGTGCCAGCAGCTGGTCCCGGGGCTACGAGCAGTACTTC

clone size: .
D gene: TRBD2
J gene: TRBJ2-7
V gene: TRBV10-3
CDR3 protein: CAITRGDYEQYF
CDR3 DNA: TGTGCCATCACCCGGGGGGACTACGAGCAGTACTTC

clone size: few
D gene: .
J gene: TRBJ2-7
V gene: TRBV7-9
CDR3 protein: CASSLVPASAYEQYF
CDR3 DNA: TGTGCCAGCAGCTTAGTCCCAGCAAGCGCCTACGAGCAGTACTTC

clone size: many
D gene: TRBD2
J gene: TRBJ2-1
V gene: TRBV4-3
CDR3 protein: CASSQDFSGGAYNEQFF
CDR3 DNA: TGCGCCAGCAGCCAAGATTTTAGCGGGGGGGCCTACAATGAGCAGTTCTTC

clone size: .
D gene: .
J gene: TRBJ2-1
V gene: TRBV13
CDR3 protein: CASNSGLSSYNEQFF
CDR3 DNA: TGTGCCAGCAACTCCGGACTAAGCTCCTACAATGAGCAGTTCTTC

clone size: .
D gene: .
J gene: TRBJ2-3
V gene: TRBV12-3/TRBV12-4
CDR3 protein: CTSSFVRGTDTQYF
CDR3 DNA: TGTACCAGCAGTTTCGTCAGAGGCACAGATACGCAGTATTTT

clone size: many
D gene: TRBD2
J gene: TRBJ2-5
V gene: TRBV9
CDR3 protein: CASSVGGGGSQETQYF
CDR3 DNA: TGTGCCAGCAGCGTAGGCGGCGGGGGGTCTCAAGAGACCCAGTACTTC

clone size: many
D gene: .
J gene: TRBJ1-1
V gene: TRBV29-1
CDR3 protein: CSVDQGLSTEAFF
CDR3 DNA: TGCAGCGTTGATCAGGGTTTGAGCACTGAAGCTTTCTTT

clone size: few
D gene: .
J gene: TRBJ1-6
V gene: TRBV28
CDR3 protein: CASSPPDNSPLHF
CDR3 DNA: TGTGCCAGCAGTCCCCCAGATAATTCACCCCTCCACTTT

clone size: many
D gene: .
J gene: TRBJ1-5
V gene: TRBV4-1
CDR3 protein: CASSQVYTGFQPQHF
CDR3 DNA: TGCGCCAGCAGCCAAGTATACACGGGGTTTCAGCCCCAGCATTTT

clone size: .
D gene: .
J gene: TRBJ2-3
V gene: TRBV12-3/TRBV12-4
CDR3 protein: CASSFPGGADTQYF
CDR3 DNA: TGTGCCAGCAGTTTCCCAGGGGGGGCAGATACGCAGTATTTT

clone size: .
D gene: .
J gene: TRBJ1-1
V gene: TRBV27
CDR3 protein: CASSLRPRDSLNSEAFF
CDR3 DNA: TGTGCCAGCAGTTTACGGCCCCGAGACAGTTTGAACTCTGAAGCTTTCTTT

clone size: few
D gene: .
J gene: TRBJ2-2
V gene: TRBV9
CDR3 protein: CASSVGLNTGVLFF
CDR3 DNA: TGTGCCAGCAGCGTAGGACTGAACACCGGGGTGCTGTTTTTT

clone size: many
D gene: .
J gene: TRBJ1-1
V gene: TRBV6-6
CDR3 protein: CASSHDVGAEAFF
CDR3 DNA: TGTGCCAGCAGTCACGACGTGGGGGCTGAAGCTTTCTTT

clone size: many
D gene: .
J gene: TRBJ2-3
V gene: TRBV21-1
CDR3 protein: CASIFPRQHTDTQYF
CDR3 DNA: TGTGCCAGCATTTTTCCAAGGCAGCACACAGATACGCAGTATTTT

clone size: .
D gene: .
J gene: TRBJ2-7
V gene: TRBV4-3
CDR3 protein: CTSSQGAGAYEQYF
CDR3 DNA: TGCACCAGCAGCCAAGGCGCAGGAGCCTACGAGCAGTACTTC

clone size: many
D gene: .
J gene: TRBJ1-1
V gene: TRBV7-9
CDR3 protein: CASSFVEAFF
CDR3 DNA: TGTGCCAGCAGCTTCGTCGAAGCTTTCTTT

clone size: many
D gene: TRBD2
J gene: TRBJ2-3
V gene: TRBV14
CDR3 protein: CASSIGLVTDTQYF
CDR3 DNA: TGTGCCAGCAGCATTGGACTAGTGACAGATACGCAGTATTTT

clone size: .
D gene: TRBD1
J gene: TRBJ2-5
V gene: TRBV12-5
CDR3 protein: CASGSGQGVGGTQYF
CDR3 DNA: TGTGCTAGTGGTTCTGGACAGGGGGTAGGAGGGACCCAGTACTTC

clone size: .
D gene: TRBD2
J gene: TRBJ2-3
V gene: TRBV3-1
CDR3 protein: CASSPRSSGAITDTQYF
CDR3 DNA: TGTGCCAGCAGCCCTCGGTCTAGCGGGGCGATCACAGATACGCAGTATTTT

clone size: .
D gene: .
J gene: TRBJ2-2
V gene: TRBV20-1
CDR3 protein: CSVRTANTGELFF
CDR3 DNA: TGCAGTGTCCGGACTGCTAACACCGGGGAGCTGTTTTTT

clone size: many
D gene: .
J gene: TRBJ2-5
V gene: TRBV12-3/TRBV12-4
CDR3 protein: CASSSRTGEETQYF
CDR3 DNA: TGTGCCAGCAGTTCCCGGACTGGGGAAGAGACCCAGTACTTC

clone size: many
D gene: TRBD1
J gene: TRBJ2-7
V gene: TRBV29-1
CDR3 protein: CSVEGTGIEQYF
CDR3 DNA: TGCAGCGTTGAAGGGACAGGCATCGAGCAGTACTTC

clone size: many
D gene: .
J gene: TRBJ1-2
V gene: TRBV12-5
CDR3 protein: CASGLVGGQLYGYTF
CDR3 DNA: TGTGCTAGTGGTTTGGTAGGAGGACAGCTCTATGGCTACACCTTC

clone size: many
D gene: TRBD1
J gene: TRBJ1-1
V gene: TRBV9
CDR3 protein: CASSAHRTGEDTEAFF
CDR3 DNA: TGTGCCAGCAGCGCCCATAGGACAGGGGAAGACACTGAAGCTTTCTTT

clone size: many
D gene: TRBD2
J gene: TRBJ2-3
V gene: TRBV27
CDR3 protein: CASSWSAGYTDTQYF
CDR3 DNA: TGTGCCAGCAGTTGGTCAGCGGGGTACACAGATACGCAGTATTTT

clone size: many
D gene: .
J gene: TRBJ2-6
V gene: TRBV5-6
CDR3 protein: CASSLVETATGANVLTF
CDR3 DNA: TGTGCCAGCAGCTTGGTTGAAACCGCGACTGGGGCCAACGTCCTGACTTTC

clone size: many
D gene: .
J gene: TRBJ2-7
V gene: TRBV2
CDR3 protein: CASGLGPYEQYF
CDR3 DNA: TGTGCCAGCGGTTTGGGGCCCTACGAGCAGTACTTC

clone size: .
D gene: .
J gene: TRBJ2-6
V gene: TRBV9
CDR3 protein: CASSVEYRTSGANVLTF
CDR3 DNA: TGTGCCAGCAGCGTCGAGTACAGGACCTCTGGGGCCAACGTCCTGACTTTC

clone size: many
D gene: .
J gene: TRBJ2-3
V gene: TRBV7-2
CDR3 protein: CASSQLTSTDTQYF
CDR3 DNA: TGTGCCAGCAGCCAACTGACTAGCACAGATACGCAGTATTTT

clone size: many
D gene: .
J gene: TRBJ1-1
V gene: TRBV29-1
CDR3 protein: CSVEVAVPPYEAFF
CDR3 DNA: TGCAGCGTTGAAGTGGCGGTTCCTCCTTATGAAGCTTTCTTT

clone size: many
D gene: TRBD1
J gene: TRBJ2-5
V gene: TRBV29-1
CDR3 protein: CSVERGQDWYQETQYF
CDR3 DNA: TGCAGCGTTGAAAGAGGACAGGATTGGTACCAAGAGACCCAGTACTTC

clone size: few
D gene: TRBD2
J gene: TRBJ2-7
V gene: TRBV5-6
CDR3 protein: CASSGIAGLSSYEQYF
CDR3 DNA: TGTGCCAGCAGCGGGATAGCGGGACTTAGCTCCTACGAGCAGTACTTC

clone size: many
D gene: .
J gene: TRBJ2-2
V gene: TRBV14
CDR3 protein: CASSQLGVFSNTGELFF
CDR3 DNA: TGTGCCAGCAGCCAGCTTGGGGTCTTTTCGAACACCGGGGAGCTGTTTTTT

clone size: many
D gene: .
J gene: TRBJ1-5
V gene: TRBV27
CDR3 protein: CASSYGGAGNQPQHF
CDR3 DNA: TGTGCCAGCAGTTATGGGGGCGCGGGGAATCAGCCCCAGCATTTT

clone size: .
D gene: .
J gene: TRBJ1-4
V gene: TRBV4-3
CDR3 protein: CASSQDGHLRTAGYNEKLFF
CDR3 DNA: TGCGCCAGCAGCCAAGATGGCCATCTACGGACAGCAGGTTATAATGAAAAACTGTTTTTT

clone size: .
D gene: .
J gene: TRBJ2-5
V gene: TRBV4-1
CDR3 protein: CASSQEGGRTPGETQYF
CDR3 DNA: TGCGCCAGCAGCCAAGAAGGAGGACGGACCCCGGGGGAGACCCAGTACTTC

clone size: .
D gene: TRBD2
J gene: TRBJ2-2
V gene: TRBV7-6
CDR3 protein: CASSSSLAGGHTGEPFF
CDR3 DNA: TGTGCCAGCAGCTCCTCTTTAGCGGGAGGACACACCGGGGAGCCGTTTTTT

clone size: .
D gene: .
J gene: TRBJ2-5
V gene: TRBV7-9
CDR3 protein: CASSADTHQETQYF
CDR3 DNA: TGTGCCAGCAGCGCAGACACGCACCAAGAGACCCAGTACTTC

clone size: many
D gene: .
J gene: TRBJ1-5
V gene: TRBV28
CDR3 protein: CASSFRGGQPQHF
CDR3 DNA: TGTGCCAGCAGCTTCAGGGGAGGCCAGCCCCAGCATTTT

clone size: few
D gene: .
J gene: TRBJ2-5
V gene: TRBV19
CDR3 protein: CASSIPGAQETQYF
CDR3 DNA: TGTGCCAGTAGTATCCCCGGAGCCCAAGAGACCCAGTACTTC

clone size: many
D gene: TRBD2
J gene: TRBJ2-7
V gene: TRBV7-2
CDR3 protein: CASSSPGTSRYEQYF
CDR3 DNA: TGTGCCAGCAGCTCGCCGGGGACTAGTCGCTACGAGCAGTACTTC

clone size: many
D gene: .
J gene: TRBJ2-7
V gene: TRBV6-2/TRBV6-3
CDR3 protein: CASSYSTLYEQYF
CDR3 DNA: TGTGCCAGCAGTTACTCGACTCTTTACGAGCAGTACTTC

clone size: many
D gene: .
J gene: TRBJ1-6
V gene: TRBV4-3
CDR3 protein: CASSQDGLLGSPLHF
CDR3 DNA: TGCGCCAGCAGCCAAGACGGGCTCCTGGGCTCACCCCTCCACTTT

clone size: many
D gene: TRBD2
J gene: TRBJ2-3
V gene: TRBV6-2/TRBV6-3
CDR3 protein: CASREIAGAPDTQYF
CDR3 DNA: TGTGCCAGCAGAGAAATAGCGGGAGCCCCAGATACGCAGTATTTT

clone size: many
D gene: .
J gene: TRBJ2-7
V gene: TRBV6-6
CDR3 protein: CASSYSAPFGGEQYF
CDR3 DNA: TGTGCCAGCAGTTACTCGGCCCCATTTGGAGGGGAGCAGTACTTC

clone size: .
D gene: TRBD1
J gene: TRBJ2-7
V gene: TRBV4-1
CDR3 protein: CTSSQWTGDYEQYF
CDR3 DNA: TGCACCAGCAGCCAATGGACAGGGGACTACGAGCAGTACTTC

clone size: many
D gene: .
J gene: TRBJ2-3
V gene: TRBV7-9
CDR3 protein: CASSTLRLAPGLTDTQYF
CDR3 DNA: TGTGCCAGCAGCACCCTTCGGCTAGCCCCAGGGTTGACAGATACGCAGTATTTT

clone size: .
D gene: TRBD1
J gene: TRBJ2-7
V gene: TRBV28
CDR3 protein: CASSLRGLNVEQCF
CDR3 DNA: TGTGCCAGCAGTTTGAGGGGGCTGAACGTCGAGCAGTGCTTC

clone size: .
D gene: .
J gene: TRBJ2-7
V gene: TRBV27
CDR3 protein: CTSSLRGSSYEQYF
CDR3 DNA: TGTACCAGCAGTTTGAGAGGGTCCTCCTACGAGCAGTACTTC

clone size: many
D gene: .
J gene: TRBJ2-2
V gene: TRBV29-1
CDR3 protein: CSVVHSTGELFF
CDR3 DNA: TGCAGCGTTGTACACTCTACCGGGGAGCTGTTTTTT